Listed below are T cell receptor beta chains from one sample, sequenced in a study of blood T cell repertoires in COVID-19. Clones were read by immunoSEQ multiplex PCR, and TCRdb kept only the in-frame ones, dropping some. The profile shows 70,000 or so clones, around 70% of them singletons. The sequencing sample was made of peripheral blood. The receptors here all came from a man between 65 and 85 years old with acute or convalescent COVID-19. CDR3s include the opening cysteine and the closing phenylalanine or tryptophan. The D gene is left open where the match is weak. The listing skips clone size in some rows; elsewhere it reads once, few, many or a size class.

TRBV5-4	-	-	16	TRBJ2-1	TGTGCCAGCAGCTTGAAGCTGTCAGGGACCTACAATGAGCAGTTCTTC	CASSLKLSGTYNEQFF
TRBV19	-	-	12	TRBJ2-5	TGTGCCAGTAGTATGAACAGGGAGACCCAGTACTTC	CASSMNRETQYF
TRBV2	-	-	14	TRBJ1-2	TGTGCCAGCAGCAAGGACATGGCTTCTATGCTCTACACCTTC	CASSKDMASMLYTF
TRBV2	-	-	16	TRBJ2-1	TGTGCCACCCGCAGGGAGAAATCGCTAGCGAGCAATGAGCAGTTCTTC	CATRREKSLASNEQFF
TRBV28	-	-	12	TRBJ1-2	TGTGCCAGCGGGACCGGGAGCTATGGCTACACCTTC	CASGTGSYGYTF
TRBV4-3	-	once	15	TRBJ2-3	TGCGCCAGCAGCCAAGGAGGACATAGCACAGATACGCAGTATTTT	CASSQGGHSTDTQYF
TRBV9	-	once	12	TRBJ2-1	TGTGCCAGCAGCTCCCGTGACAATGAGCAGTTCTTC	CASSSRDNEQFF
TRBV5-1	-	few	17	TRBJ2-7	TGCGCCAGCAGCCCCGCAGGGGATTACCTAGGGGTCGACGAGCAGTACTTC	CASSPAGDYLGVDEQYF
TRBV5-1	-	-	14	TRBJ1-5	TGCGCCAGCAGCTCGGGATTTAGCAATCAGCCCCAGCATTTT	CASSSGFSNQPQHF
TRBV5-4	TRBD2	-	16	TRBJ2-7	TGTGCCAGCAGCCCGGGACTAGCGGGAGGGCGTTACGAGCAGTACTTC	CASSPGLAGGRYEQYF
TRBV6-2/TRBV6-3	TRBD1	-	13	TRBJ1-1	TGTGCCAGCAGTTACCAAGGGACAGGGATGGCTTTCTTT	CASSYQGTGMAFF
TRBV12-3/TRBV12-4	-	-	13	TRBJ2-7	TGTGCCAGCAGTTTGGGCCAGAACTACGAGCAGTACTTC	CASSLGQNYEQYF
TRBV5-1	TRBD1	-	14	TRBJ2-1	TGCGCCAGCACCCCGGGACAGGGGTACAATGAGCAGTTCTTC	CASTPGQGYNEQFF
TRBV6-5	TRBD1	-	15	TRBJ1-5	TGTGCCAGCAGGTACGGCGGGACAGGGGATCAGCCCCAGCATTTT	CASRYGGTGDQPQHF
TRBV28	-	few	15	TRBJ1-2	TGTGCCAGCAGCCCTCCCGCGGTTTCAATCTATGGCTACACCTTC	CASSPPAVSIYGYTF
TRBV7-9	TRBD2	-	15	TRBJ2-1	TGTGCCAGCAGCTTTCCTCGGGGACTATACAATGAGCAGTTCTTC	CASSFPRGLYNEQFF
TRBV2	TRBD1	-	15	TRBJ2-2	TGTGCCAGCAGCCCACAGGGGCGCAACACCGGGGAGCTGTTTTTT	CASSPQGRNTGELFF
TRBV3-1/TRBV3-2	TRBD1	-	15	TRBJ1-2	TGTGCCAGCAGCCAACAGACAGGGGGAAGCGGCGGCTACACCTTC	CASSQQTGGSGGYTF
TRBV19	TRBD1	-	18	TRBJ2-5	TGTGCCAGTAGTCTCGGGACAGGGTGCATTCTTAACCAAGAGACCCAGTACTTC	CASSLGTGCILNQETQYF
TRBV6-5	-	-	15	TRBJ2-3	TGTGCTGGACGTAGGGGGGAGGGCCTAACAGATACGCAGTATTTT	CAGRRGEGLTDTQYF
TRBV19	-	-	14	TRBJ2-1	TGTGCCAGTAGTATCGGGACTTTGTACAATGAGCAGTTCTTC	CASSIGTLYNEQFF
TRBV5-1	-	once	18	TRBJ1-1	TGCGCCAGCAGCTTGTTCGGGCCCCGCACAGGGCTGAACACTGAAGCTTTCTTT	CASSLFGPRTGLNTEAFF
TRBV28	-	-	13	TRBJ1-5	TGTGCCAGCAGGCTAGGGGGCAATCAGCCCCAGCATTTT	CASRLGGNQPQHF
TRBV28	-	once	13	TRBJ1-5	TGTGCCTCCTACAGGGCAGCCAATCAGCCCCAGCATTTT	CASYRAANQPQHF
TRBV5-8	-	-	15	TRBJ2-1	TGTGCCAGCAGCTCTGGACAGAGCTCCTACAATGAGCAGTTCTTC	CASSSGQSSYNEQFF
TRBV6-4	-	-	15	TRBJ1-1	TGTGCCAGCGGGACGCCCAGGGGTGGTGTCGCTGAAGCTTTCTTT	CASGTPRGGVAEAFF
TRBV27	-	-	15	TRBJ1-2	TGTGCCAGCAGTTCCCCGGGACGGACTATGTTTGGCTACACCTTC	CASSSPGRTMFGYTF
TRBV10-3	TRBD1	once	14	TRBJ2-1	TGTGCCATCAGAGGACAGGGGGCCTACAATGAGCAGTTCTTC	CAIRGQGAYNEQFF
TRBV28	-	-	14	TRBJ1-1	TGTGCCAGCACACTTTGGGGGGGCGGGGTGAAAGCTTTCTTT	CASTLWGGGVKAFF